The present TCR beta chain was sequenced within a study of cytomegalovirus exposure and HLA in healthy donors (dated by TCRdb to 2015 to 2018). About the study as a whole: In an earlier analysis of roughly 590 of the donors, 276 Gb of sequence data and roughly 100 million unique TCR beta sequences from about 179 million T cells were reported. Approximately 300 gigabases of sequencing data and around 87 million unique TCR sequences were included in an early release covering under 650 HLA-typed donors. The aim of the study was to test whether cataloging public T cell receptors could identify signatures of past pathogen exposure. To decide whether each TCR beta V gene segment behaved as functional or pseudogenic, an earlier analysis of 587 of the donors relied on high-throughput TCR beta sequencing. A later genetic analysis used genome-wide SNP genotypes for about 60% of the 666 donors, treating that subset as a discovery cohort. Donor age, sex, ethnicity and CMV serostatus were compiled together with the repertoire data. Roughly 5 DR-DQ haplotypes were handled as single units for association and clustering, since linkage in the cohort was strong. Typing coverage differed by locus: A, B, C, DRB1 and DQB1 were typed in roughly 629-640 donors, DQA1 in 522, DPA1 in some 570, and DPB1 in roughly 450. Among the approximately 430 genotyped donors, approximately 81% belonged to the genetic ancestry cluster associated with self-reported Caucasian donors. Among about 400 genotyped donors of the cohort, an average of around 250,000 unique TCR beta nucleotide sequences was sequenced per donor, of which about 18% were non-productive. In a later analysis, previously published TCR beta repertoires from 666 donors were re-analyzed and high-resolution HLA genotyping was added so that TCR occurrence patterns could be studied. In the later analysis, no new phenotypic data were used to find candidate immune exposures; instead, reliance was placed on TCR beta sequences and their occurrence across donors. All discovery cohort repertoires had been generated using a single sequencing platform. To predict cytomegalovirus infection status, the study brought together high-throughput TCR immunosequencing, statistical association of individual TCRs with disease status, and machine learning. Both class I and class II loci were covered by HLA typing, at four-digit resolution. A separate validation cohort of roughly 130 different subjects was used in addition to the 666-subject first cohort. The T cell repertoires of around 730 subjects were profiled by immunosequencing and related to cytomegalovirus serostatus.

Libraries were built with the immunoSEQ multiplex PCR assay. For the multiplex PCR, a mixture combining 60 forward primers for TCR Vbeta segments and 13 reverse primers for TCR Jbeta segments was used. A multiplex PCR assay on genomic DNA amplified the CDR3 region of rearranged TCR beta genes. The amplified TCR beta libraries were sequenced on the Illumina HiSeq System as 87-base-pair reads. Turning to the authors' computational methods: A later analysis tallied 80 million to 95 million unique TCR beta chains across the 650 to 750 repertoires, and 10 million to 11 million of those chains were shared by two or more donors. Raw reads were error-corrected and collapsed into unique sequences with a nearest-neighbor algorithm that merged closely related sequences to remove PCR and sequencing errors. To assign V, D and J gene segments, CDR3 sequences were aligned to IMGT reference sequences. For a sequence to be retained, a match of at least six nucleotides to both a V gene segment and a J gene segment was required. Rearrangements were classified as productive when the CDR3 lacked stop codons and remained in frame with V and J, and all other rearrangements were classified as non-productive. CDR3 was defined according to IMGT convention as the region running from the second conserved V-encoded cysteine to the conserved J-encoded phenylalanine. The earlier analysis of around 640 of the donors excluded sequences that lacked an unambiguous match to a single V gene segment. In an earlier analysis of several hundred of the donors, V segments were called functional above 56.7% productive rearrangements and were called segregating when the between-donor standard deviation exceeded 5%. A statistical classification framework was built for diagnosing cytomegalovirus status from the catalog of TCR beta chain sequences. In a later analysis, V and J genes were assigned by comparing TCR nucleotide sequences against IMGT/GENE-DB human TR gene sequences. Using the TCRdist pipeline, a later analysis assigned CDR3 sequences along with most-parsimonious VDJ recombination scenarios. A later analysis defined each TCR beta chain by its CDR3 amino acid sequence plus V-gene family, and excluded reads lacking a unique V-gene family. In a later analysis, 450 to 600 highly shared, low-generation-probability nucleotide sequences were removed to address suspected cross-contamination and a sequencing artifact. A later analysis calculated a clonal expansion index for each public chain from normalized within-repertoire ranks of inferred template counts. Generation probabilities in a later analysis came from a VDJ recombination model fitted to out-of-frame rearrangements, and those results were checked against IGoR. In a later analysis, TCR-TCR, TCR-HLA and TCR-CMV co-occurrence was scored with hypergeometric tests, and a repertoire-size bias correction was applied to TCR pairs. In a later analysis, false discovery rates were estimated by permuting HLA or CMV assignments 20 times. In a later analysis, co-occurring TCRs were grouped with DBSCAN, and TCRdist sequence similarity was added when clustering was performed within HLA-allele-positive subsets. For co-occurrence clustering, repertoires with fewer than 30,000 or more than 120,000 public chains were excluded, along with roughly 5 repertoires with anomalous nucleotide sharing. TCRdb mirrors the immuneACCESS table, restricted to in-frame sequences. Some clones are absent from its copies; in checked studies, under half trace to an unresolved V gene, and the reason for the others is unknown. V, J and clone size are those of that table, while D and trimming were read from the DNA. Here the sample has roughly 120,000 clones; around 80% occur a single time. Approximately 0.99% of the sample is held by the ten biggest clonotypes.

A remark on this clone: The target of this receptor is not known. The junction departs from germline at one end; a sequencing error may be responsible.

The cohort consisted of 670 or so healthy bone marrow donors. At the time of sampling, all cohort members were nominally healthy, though unrecorded immune exposures were likely present. The donor was CMV seronegative and was included in the group of several hundred seronegative cohort members. A peripheral blood sample was collected from each donor, and TCR beta sequencing was performed on peripheral blood mononuclear cells. Genomic DNA extraction from the blood cell samples was performed with the Qiagen DNeasy Blood Extraction Kit. The CDR3 numbers 15 residues from cysteine through phenylalanine. CDR3 DNA only is kept here, 45 bases in frame from base 1. Taken from the germline V gene (reference sequence), the CDR1 and CDR2 loops are SEHNR and FQNEAQ. Results and caveats for the whole study, not just this receptor: In an earlier analysis of about 600 of the donors, most TCR beta V segments appeared in productive rearrangements about 87% or about 30% of the time, broadly matching IMGT annotations. CMV serostatus was the only immune exposure information available for the cohort. Because counts were too low, roughly 17 rarely observed V segments, including chromosome 9 orphons, were left out of the earlier analysis of 587 of the donors. V-gene and J-gene trimming of TCR beta chains was associated with a missense DCLRE1C variant in a later genetic analysis, and the association was replicated in an independent cohort. A further reported finding was that TCR beta sequences accurately predicted the HLA-A and HLA-B alleles for most subjects in the first cohort. According to the authors, the approach could potentially be generalized to other disease states and immunological phenotypes. A later genetic analysis reported fewer N-insertions in productive TCRs among donors in an Asian-associated ancestry cluster than the roughly 700-donor mean. A later analysis reported that several top co-occurrence clusters appeared linked to parvovirus B19, influenza, CMV and Epstein-Barr virus. Strong co-occurrence of HLA alleles, especially DR and DQ, made assigning TCR associations to individual alleles difficult. Because HLA typing was missing for some donors at each locus, association tests included only the typed subset. Sequencing depth was assumed to be roughly uniform across donors in the presence/absence analyses, though that assumption may not hold. In a later analysis, HLA-associated TCR beta chains were found to be more clonally expanded and to have lower generation probabilities than equally common non-associated chains. A few of the identified cytomegalovirus-associated TCR beta chains were confirmed in vitro to be specific for cytomegalovirus antigens. In this cohort, only TCR beta chains were sequenced, and detectable features were limited by the absence of alpha or paired-chain data. Across donors, most TCR sequences were observed very rarely, whereas some public TCRs were present in many individuals. The classifier was reported to diagnose cytomegalovirus status with high specificity and sensitivity in both the original and validation cohorts. In the study, some 160 TCR beta chains were listed as associated with cytomegalovirus. At a false discovery rate of 0.05, a later analysis linked 15,000 to 20,000 TCR beta sequences to specific HLA alleles. In a later analysis, the rate of TCR association differed among HLA loci, with DRB1 alleles having the most associated TCRs and HLA-C alleles having the fewest. Most CMV-associated TCR beta chains appeared to be HLA-restricted in a later analysis, and the HLA associations seemed to be driven largely by CMV exposure. Some IMGT-functional V segments, including TRBV6-2 and TRBV6-3, could not be told apart with the 87-base-pair reads, so those segments were excluded. A cluster of highly shared sequence variants was judged likely to represent a technical artifact of the sequencing pipeline. Linkage disequilibrium might explain the correlated functional status among segregating V segments, but an unknown experimental factor could not be excluded.

Recombination joined TRBV7-9 with TRBJ2-1, with a weak D call of TRBD2 (6 bases match). The receptor comes from a woman aged 30 to 39 in good health and CMV-seronegative. Sequenced input: PBMCs. The nucleotides read TGTTCCAGCAGCTGGAGGGAGGCAGCGAACAATGAGCAGTTCTTC. Translated, this is CSSSWREAANNEQFF.